Described below is a single TCR beta chain sequence and its context. There is no known antigen for this receptor. No clone much larger than this one lies a single base away; base qualities are absent. The immunoSEQ Assay, a bias-controlled multiplex PCR, was used to amplify TCRbeta CDR3 regions from genomic DNA. As for how the authors treated the data: The number of nucleated cells in each sample was estimated from the amplification of reference gene primers within the assay. Sequence reads were collapsed and filtered to measure the absolute abundance of every unique TCRbeta CDR3 rearrangement. For each sample, productive Simpson clonality was calculated as the square root of Simpson's diversity index across productive rearrangements. TCRdb stores this immuneACCESS table with in-frame sequences only. Part of the clones is absent; in the studies checked, under half of the shortfall reflects unresolved V genes, and no reason is known for the rest. For V, J and clone size, that table is used; D and trimming come from the DNA. The sample profile shows 130,000 to 150,000 clones; around 80% of them were found once. Together, the top ten hold around 35% of the sample.

Taken from cysteine to phenylalanine, the CDR3 has 14 residues. Of the read, only the CDR3 DNA is kept; its 42 bases are in frame from base 1. At the junction V is shortened by 3 bases and J by 2 bases, with 10 bases in between. Based on the germline V gene, the CDR1 and CDR2 sequences are SGHAT and FQNNGV. The sample belongs to a study of blood T cell repertoires in COVID-19 (TCRdb year 2020). Background for the entire study: Samples from collaborators originated in the United States, Italy and Spain and spanned both the acute and convalescent phases of COVID-19. A freely available public database, intended as a resource for researchers studying the immune response to SARS-CoV-2, is where the repertoires were released. The material from the prospective study consisted of cDNA or gDNA derived from T cells, B-cell-depleted T cells, or PBMCs. Samples were obtained from the ongoing ImmuneRACE study (first 160 participants) and from over 1,000 subjects provided by 6 global collaborators. HLA class I and class II types, where available, came from metadata supplied by the sample provider rather than from assay-based typing. The dataset comprised deeply sampled blood TCRbeta repertoires from subjects exposed to, actively infected with, or recovered from COVID-19. A de-identified subject ID, COVID-19 status, age in years and sex were almost always included in the sample metadata. Points the paper makes about the study in general: The amount of clinical and demographic metadata varied by source and participant and was provided uncurated.

Collaborating institutions collected whole blood in K2EDTA tubes following their own protocols. For TCRbeta analysis, collaborator samples were shipped as frozen whole blood, as isolated PBMCs, or as DNA extracted from either sample type. The specimen was peripheral blood. Recombination joined TRBV11-2 with TRBJ1-1, and possibly TRBD1, on 5 matching bases. This receptor was taken from a human donor in a cohort sampled during active COVID-19. In nucleotide form, the sequence is TGTGCCAGCAGCTTCGGGGGAAGTAACACTGAAGCTTTCTTT. This sequence encodes CASSFGGSNTEAFF.